The 26 T cell receptor beta chains below come from one sample, sequenced in a study of OX40 agonist ivuxolimab in advanced cancers. The method was the immunoSEQ multiplex PCR assay. TCRdb limited this immuneACCESS table to in-frame rearrangements with V and J called. A share of clones is missing; checked studies link under half to unresolved V genes, and the rest is unexplained. The sample has 60,000 to 90,000 clones on record, 88% of them singletons. The ten largest account for around 0.98% of the sample. Sample: CD4+ or CD8+ T cells sorted from blood, taken in a trial of the OX40 agonist ivuxolimab. These receptor sequences come from an adult with an advanced solid tumor such as melanoma, head and neck, liver or kidney cancer.

J is TRBJ1-5 and V is TRBV10-1; no clear D gene. V lost 3 bases, J lost 4 bases, and 4 bases lay in between. This CDR3 has 12 amino acids. CDR1 is WNHNN, CDR2 SYGVQD, per germline (reference sequence). CDR3 sequence (DNA): TGCGCCAGCAGTGACCCAAATCAGCCCCAGCATTTT. Translated: CASSDPNQPQHF.

The CDR3 DNA sequence: TGTGCCAGCAGCCAGGCGGGACTAGAGGCAGATACGCAGTATTTT. Protein: CASSQAGLEADTQYF. The chain uses TRBV7-2 and TRBJ2-3; 8 bases line up with TRBD2. Looked up from germline, CDR1 is SGHTA and CDR2 is FQGNSA. The CDR3 sequence is 15 residues long. V trimming: 5 bases; J trimming: 4 bases; junction bases outside the gene matches: 8.

This clone was observed a few times. The chain couples TRBV28 to TRBJ1-1, with 7 positions matching TRBD1. Trimming at V came to 6 bases and at J to 1 base, leaving 2 bases not matched to a gene. This CDR3 has 13 residues. Germline loops: CDR1 MDHEN, CDR2 SYDVKM. The CDR3 protein is CASRGQRNTEAFF. The CDR3 region has the DNA TGTGCCAGCAGGGGACAGAGGAACACTGAAGCTTTCTTT.

The rearrangement links TRBV18 to TRBJ2-5; 10 nucleotides agree with TRBD2. Trimming took 3 bases from V and 2 from J; bases not matched to a gene: 3. In germline, CDR1 is KGHSH, CDR2 LQKENI. The CDR3 contains 15 residues. The CDR3 spells CASSPGAGGQETQYF. Here the CDR3 DNA reads TGTGCCAGCTCACCCGGAGCGGGGGGGCAAGAGACCCAGTACTTC.

J is TRBJ2-1 and V is TRBV25-1; D unresolved. CDR3 length: 15 residues. Germline loops: CDR1 MGHDK, CDR2 SYGVNS. V was cut by 4 bases and J by 0 bases, with 10 bases left in between. The CDR3, as DNA: TGTGCCAGCAGTGGCGGTTGGGTCTCCTACAATGAGCAGTTCTTC. Its protein is CASSGGWVSYNEQFF.

The CDR3 DNA follows: TGCAGCGTTGATGGCGGGAACCTTTACAATGAGCAGTTCTTC. Its translation is CSVDGGNLYNEQFF. The genes are TRBV29-1 and TRBJ2-1; perhaps TRBD2 as D (6 bases). Germline CDR1 SQVTM, CDR2 ANQGSEA. The CDR3 loop spans 14 amino acids. V was shortened by 3 bases and J by 4 bases, with 13 bases between the two germline ends.

The rearrangement joins TRBV2 to TRBJ1-1, with unresolved D. V was cut by 6 bases and J by 0 bases, with 8 bases left in between. The germline V gene has CDR1 SNHLY and CDR2 FYNNEI. The CDR3 is 13 residues long. This chain's CDR3 is CASRAGMNTEAFF. The CDR3 DNA sequence: TGTGCCAGCAGGGCCGGTATGAACACTGAAGCTTTCTTT.

Only one count was recorded for this clone. The rearrangement uses TRBV18 and TRBJ2-5; unclear D gene. V dropped 5 bases and J dropped 0 bases, with 4 bases sitting between them. Germline V gene sequence: CDR1 KGHSH, CDR2 LQKENI. The CDR3 is 12 residues long. The CDR3 region is CASSVYQETQYF. The CDR3 bases are TGTGCCAGCTCAGTCTACCAAGAGACCCAGTACTTC.

The chain has TRBV5-6 and TRBJ2-5; D is perhaps TRBD2 (6 bases). CDR3 length: 13 amino acids. V was trimmed by 3 bases and J by 7 bases, leaving 13 bases between them. From germline, CDR1 is SGHDT and CDR2 YYEEEE. The CDR3 DNA reads as TGTGCCAGCAGCTGGGGACCGGGAGCGACCCAGTACTTC. Translation: CASSWGPGATQYF.

The rearrangement links TRBV14 to TRBJ2-3; TRBD2 might be the D (6 bases). The germline CDR1 and CDR2 sequences are SGHDN and FVKESK. The CDR3 is 17 residues long. Trimming took off 0 bases at V and 1 base at J, with 14 bases between the two ends. DNA for the CDR3: TGTGCCAGCAGCCAAGAGCTCGGGGGTGATGGCACAGATACGCAGTATTTT. It codes for CASSQELGGDGTDTQYF.

The genes are TRBV4-1 and TRBJ2-7; D might be TRBD1 (6 bases). Germline CDR1 and CDR2: MGHRA and YSYEKL. The V gene lost 1 base and the J gene lost 6 bases, with 16 bases spanning the gap. The CDR3 totals 15 residues. DNA for the CDR3: TGCGCCAGCAGCCAAGGGCCTGGACAGTTGATCGAGCAGTACTTC. Translation gives CASSQGPGQLIEQYF.

This sequence joins TRBV9 and TRBJ2-3, with TRBD2 as a possible D gene (5 bases). Germline CDR1 is SGDLS and CDR2 is YYNGEE. Trimming removed 0 bases from V and 7 bases from J, with 12 bases in between. CDR3 length equals 14 residues. The CDR3 DNA reads as TGTGCCAGCAGCGTAGGCGGGTTCAGTAATACGCAGTATTTT. Translating it yields CASSVGGFSNTQYF.

V usage is TRBV5-8 and J usage is TRBJ2-3; D not certain. Trimming removed 2 bases at V and 5 bases at J, with 6 bases between. This CDR3 comprises 12 residues. CDR1 is SGHTS, CDR2 YDEGEE, per germline. The CDR3 loop reads CASSFSEDTQYF. The CDR3 bases are TGTGCCAGCAGCTTTTCAGAAGATACGCAGTATTTT.

V and J are TRBV12-5 and TRBJ2-3, with D unresolved. Germline V lookup: CDR1 LGHNT, CDR2 FRNRAP. The V and J ends lost 3 bases and 0 bases respectively, with 13 bases between them. The CDR3 totals 16 residues. The CDR3 nucleotides read TGTGCTAGTGGTTTAGTGAAGCCGACTAGCACAGATACGCAGTATTTT. This sequence encodes CASGLVKPTSTDTQYF.

The V gene is TRBV28, the J gene TRBJ1-2, with D possibly being TRBD1 (5 bases). Germline lookup yields CDR1 MDHEN and CDR2 SYDVKM. Trimming cost V 1 base and J 7 bases, with 16 bases left between them. The CDR3 is 15 residues long. The CDR3 region has the DNA TGTGCCAGCAGTTTATCGGCGCAGGGCGAGGGTGGCTACACCTTC. This gives the protein CASSLSAQGEGGYTF.

The rearrangement joins TRBV10-2 to TRBJ2-3; 7 bases align to TRBD2. The V and J ends lost 6 bases and 1 base, in that order; junction bases with no gene match: 1. This CDR3 has 13 residues. Germline loops: CDR1 WSHSY, CDR2 SAAADI. The DNA of the CDR3 is TGCGCCAGCAGGAGCGGGGGCACAGATACGCAGTATTTT. Its protein product is CASRSGGTDTQYF.

The V call is TRBV25-1, the J call TRBJ2-7, with D possibly being TRBD2 (5 bases). CDR1 is MGHDK, CDR2 SYGVNS, per germline. Trimming left V 5 bases short and J 0 bases short, with 11 bases between. The CDR3 is 14 residues long. In DNA, the CDR3 is TGTGCCAGCAGTTCGCGGGTTACCTCCTACGAGCAGTACTTC. Protein: CASSSRVTSYEQYF.

The V call is TRBV6-5, the J call TRBJ2-1; D unresolved. Trimming removed 4 bases from V and 10 bases from J, with 11 bases in between. This CDR3 has 12 residues. Germline values: CDR1 MNHEY, CDR2 SVGAGI. The CDR3 bases are TGTGCCAGCAGTTCCTCCTCTGGAGAGCAGTTCTTC. This translates into CASSSSSGEQFF.

V is TRBV6-5 and J is TRBJ2-3; D is undetermined. CDR1 and CDR2 from the germline V gene are MNHEY and SVGAGI. V was cut by 4 bases and J by 1 base, with 6 bases left in between. The CDR3 has 13 residues. For the CDR3, the DNA is TGTGCCAGCAGTTTTCGGCGCACAGATACGCAGTATTTT. Translating gives CASSFRRTDTQYF.

The J gene is TRBJ2-2, the V gene TRBV5-5; perhaps TRBD1 as D (6 bases). Deletions cut 4 bases from V and 4 bases from J, with 17 bases between. The germline V gene encodes CDR1 SGHKS and CDR2 YYEKEE (reference sequence). This CDR3 spans 16 amino acids. CDR3 region: CASSPKTGLATGELFF. For the CDR3, the DNA is TGTGCCAGCAGCCCCAAGACAGGCTTGGCCACCGGGGAGCTGTTTTTT.

The chain has TRBV6-5 and TRBJ2-7; D ambiguous. Trimming stripped 4 bases from V and 1 base from J, with 8 bases between. Germline V lookup: CDR1 MNHEY, CDR2 SVGAGI. This CDR3 has 13 amino acids. The CDR3 sequence: CASSSSASYEQYF. CDR3 DNA: TGTGCCAGCAGTTCCTCCGCGTCCTACGAGCAGTACTTC.

The rearrangement links TRBV19 to TRBJ2-3; 10 positions agree with TRBD2. Germline lookup yields CDR1 LNHDA and CDR2 SQIVND (reference sequence). This CDR3 has 15 amino acids. V shed 9 bases and J 1 base; nucleotides not matched to a gene: 7. The CDR3 DNA reads TGTGCCAGCCGTTCTCTAGCGGGGGGCACAGATACGCAGTATTTT. Its protein product is CASRSLAGGTDTQYF.

The rearrangement uses TRBV27 and TRBJ1-4; 9 bases match TRBD1. After removal of 4 bases from V and 10 bases from J, the junction contained 7 bases not matched to a gene. Germline values: CDR1 MNHEY, CDR2 SMNVEV (reference sequence). This CDR3 contains 14 residues. The CDR3 nucleotides are TGTGCCAGCAGTTCGGGACAGGGTGAGGCAAAACTGTTTTTT. This translates into CASSSGQGEAKLFF.

The CDR3 reads CASSNQVDTEAFF. The CDR3 region has the DNA TGTGCCAGTAGTAACCAGGTGGACACTGAAGCTTTCTTT. The chain is built from TRBV19 and TRBJ1-1; D remains ambiguous. V was pared by 4 bases and J by 3 bases, with 9 bases between. The CDR3 is 13 residues long. From germline, CDR1 is LNHDA and CDR2 SQIVND (reference sequence).

A few counts support this clone. The chain couples TRBV29-1 to TRBJ1-2; TRBD1 is a possible D gene (5 bases). V gave up 6 bases and J gave up 7 bases, with 15 bases separating them. The CDR3 runs 12 residues. The germline gives CDR1 SQVTM, CDR2 ANQGSEA. The CDR3 protein is CSVLGEKRGYTF. The CDR3 DNA sequence: TGCAGCGTCCTAGGGGAAAAGCGTGGCTACACCTTC.

This chain joins TRBV19 and TRBJ2-7; the match to TRBD1 covers 10 bases. Germline V CDR1 and CDR2: LNHDA, SQIVND (reference sequence). The CDR3 is 15 residues long. V gave up 3 bases and J gave up 5 bases; unmatched junction bases: 7. The CDR3 DNA reads as TGTGCCAGTAGTATTTCGGACAGGGGGTTCCACGAGCAGTACTTC. Its protein is CASSISDRGFHEQYF.